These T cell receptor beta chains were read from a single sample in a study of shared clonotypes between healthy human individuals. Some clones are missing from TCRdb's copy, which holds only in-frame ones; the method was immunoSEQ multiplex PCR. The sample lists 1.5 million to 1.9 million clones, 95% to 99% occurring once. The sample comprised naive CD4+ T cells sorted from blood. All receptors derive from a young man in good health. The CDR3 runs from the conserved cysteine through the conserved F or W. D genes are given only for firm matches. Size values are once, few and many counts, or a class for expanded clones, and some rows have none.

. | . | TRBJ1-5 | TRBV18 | TGTGCCAGCTCCCGGACAGAAGTCTATCAGCCCCAGCATTTT | CASSRTEVYQPQHF
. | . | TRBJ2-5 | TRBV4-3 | TGCGCCAGCAGCCAAGATGGAGGGGGGAAAGAGACCCAGTACTTC | CASSQDGGGKETQYF
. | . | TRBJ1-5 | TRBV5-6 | TGTGCCAGCAGCTTGGCCAGGGGTATGGGGGAGCCCCAGCATTTT | CASSLARGMGEPQHF
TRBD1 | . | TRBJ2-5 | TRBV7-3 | TGTGCCAGCAGCTTAATAGGGGGACAGCAAGAGACCCAGTACTTC | CASSLIGGQQETQYF
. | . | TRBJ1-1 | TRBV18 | TGTGCCAGCTCACCACCGACAGGTCATTTGAACACTGAAGCTTTCTTT | CASSPPTGHLNTEAFF
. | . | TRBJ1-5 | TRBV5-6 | TGTGCCAGCAGCTTAGGTACAGGGAAGAATAGCAATCAGCCCCAGCATTTT | CASSLGTGKNSNQPQHF
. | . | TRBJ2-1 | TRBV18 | TGTGCCAGTTGTAGAAATCAACCCCAAAGCTCCTACAATGAGCAGTTCTTC | CASCRNQPQSSYNEQFF
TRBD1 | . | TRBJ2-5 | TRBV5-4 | TGTGCCAGCAGCCCGGACAGGGGAGGTGAGGAGACCCAGTACTTC | CASSPDRGGEETQYF
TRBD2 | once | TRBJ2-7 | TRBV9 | TGTGCCAGCAGCCCACTAGCGGGAGTCTCCCACGAGCAGTACTTC | CASSPLAGVSHEQYF
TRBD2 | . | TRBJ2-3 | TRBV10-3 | TGTGCCACGGGACCGGGACTAGCGGGAGGGAAACTCACAGATACGCAGTATTTT | CATGPGLAGGKLTDTQYF
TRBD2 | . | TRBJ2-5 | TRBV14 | TGTGCCAGCAGCCCGACTAGCGGGAGGGCCGGAGAGACCCAGTACTTC | CASSPTSGRAGETQYF
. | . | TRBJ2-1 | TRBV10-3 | TGTGCCATCAGGGAAGAGTACAATGAGCAGTTCTTC | CAIREEYNEQFF
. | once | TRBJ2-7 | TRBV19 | TGTGCCAGTAGTGGGGACGGGACTGCCTCCTACGAGCAGTACTTC | CASSGDGTASYEQYF
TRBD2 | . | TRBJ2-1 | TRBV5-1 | TGCGCCAGCAGCTTGAGTCCCGGACTAGAAGACAATGAGCAGTTCTTC | CASSLSPGLEDNEQFF
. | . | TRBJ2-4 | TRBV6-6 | TGTGCCAGCAGTTACTTGGGCGGAGAAGCCAAAAACATTCAGTACTTC | CASSYLGGEAKNIQYF
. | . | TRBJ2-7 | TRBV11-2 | TGTGCCAGCAGCTTGTTAGGCGGGACATATAGCTCCTACGAGCAGTACTTC | CASSLLGGTYSSYEQYF
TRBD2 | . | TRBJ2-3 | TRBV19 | TGTGCCAGTAGTACCCGACTAGCGGGAGGAGTAGATACGCAGTATTTT | CASSTRLAGGVDTQYF
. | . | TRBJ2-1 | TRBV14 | TGTGCCAGCAGCCAAGACGCTGCCTACAATGAGCAGTTCTTC | CASSQDAAYNEQFF
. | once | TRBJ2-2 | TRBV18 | TGTGCCAGCACGAAAGACGGATTGAACACCGGGGAGCTGTTTTTT | CASTKDGLNTGELFF
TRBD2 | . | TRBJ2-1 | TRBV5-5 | TGTGCCAGCAGCTCCGCCTTTGTAGCGGGAGGGCAGGGGGAGCAGTTCTTC | CASSSAFVAGGQGEQFF
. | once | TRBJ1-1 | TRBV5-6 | TGTGCCAGCAGCTTGAAGGCCGTCAGTCCTGAAGCTTTCTTT | CASSLKAVSPEAFF
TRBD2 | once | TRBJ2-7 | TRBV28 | TGTGCCAGCAGTTCCAATCTCAGCGGGAGGGGATACGAGCAGTACTTC | CASSSNLSGRGYEQYF